The rows below give T cell receptor beta chains drawn from one sample of a study of cytomegalovirus exposure and HLA in healthy donors. Here immunoSEQ multiplex PCR was the method, and the copy in TCRdb shows in-frame clones only, minus some. The data show roughly 140,000 clones, with 70% to 80% seen just once and 4.5% to 6% held by the top ten. The sequenced sample consisted of PBMCs. The receptors here all came from a woman aged 50 to 65 in good health and CMV-seronegative. The CDR3 runs from the conserved cysteine through the conserved F or W. D genes are given only for firm matches. Part of the rows lack a size; the others show once, few, many or a class for expanded clones.

>TRBJ2-2|TRBD2|TRBV7-2|NA
CASSLSTSLTGELFF
TGTGCCAGCAGCTTATCGACTAGCCTCACCGGGGAGCTGTTTTTT
>TRBJ1-4|TRBD1|TRBV5-4|NA
CASSRDSHEKLFF
TGTGCCAGCAGCAGGGACAGCCATGAAAAACTGTTTTTT
>TRBJ1-4|TRBD1|TRBV5-1|few
CASSRDSSEKLFF
TGCGCCAGCAGCAGGGACAGTTCTGAAAAACTGTTTTTT
>TRBJ2-5|TRBD2|TRBV5-1|NA
CASSSGLAVQETQYF
TGCGCCAGCAGCTCCGGACTAGCAGTTCAAGAGACCCAGTACTTC
>TRBJ1-4|NA|TRBV6-1|NA
CASSDAAGLANEKLFF
TGTGCCAGCAGTGACGCCGCAGGGCTAGCTAATGAAAAACTGTTTTTT
>TRBJ2-1|TRBD2|TRBV4-3|NA
CASSQDLAGVTNEQFF
TGCGCCAGCAGCCAAGATCTAGCGGGGGTAACCAATGAGCAGTTCTTC
>TRBJ2-5|TRBD2|TRBV5-4|once
CASSPRGGAFETQYF
TGTGCCAGCAGCCCGCGCGGGGGGGCGTTTGAGACCCAGTACTTC
>TRBJ1-4|NA|TRBV7-6|NA
CASSLTRQSTNEKLFF
TGTGCCAGCAGCCTGACACGACAGTCAACTAATGAAAAACTGTTTTTT
>TRBJ1-2|TRBD1|TRBV7-2|NA
CASIDREHIYGYTF
TGTGCCAGCATCGACAGGGAACACATCTATGGCTACACCTTC
>TRBJ1-3|TRBD1|TRBV7-8|NA
CASSADRVANTIYF
TGTGCCAGCAGCGCAGACAGGGTTGCAAACACCATATATTTT
>TRBJ2-2|NA|TRBV23-1|NA
CASSRRFGELFF
TGCGCCAGCAGTCGGAGGTTCGGGGAGCTGTTTTTT
>TRBJ1-1|NA|TRBV27|once
CASSLYEGVHTEAFF
TGTGCCAGCAGTTTATACGAGGGGGTGCACACTGAAGCTTTCTTT
>TRBJ1-2|TRBD1|TRBV5-1|NA
CASSSGQENRGYPF
TGCGCCAGCAGCTCCGGACAGGAGAATAGAGGCTACCCCTTC
>TRBJ1-1|NA|TRBV20-1|NA
CSARFEPEAFF
TGCAGTGCTAGATTCGAGCCTGAAGCTTTCTTT
>TRBJ1-5|NA|TRBV18|NA
CASSPWMRQPQHF
TGTGCCAGCTCACCGTGGATGCGGCAGCCCCAGCATTTT
>TRBJ2-5|TRBD2|TRBV13|few
CASSLWAGGRETQYF
TGTGCCAGCAGCTTATGGGCGGGGGGCCGAGAGACCCAGTACTTC
>TRBJ1-5|NA|TRBV28|few
CASSADWSNQPQHF
TGTGCCAGCAGTGCCGACTGGAGCAATCAGCCCCAGCATTTT
>TRBJ2-2|TRBD2|TRBV6-6|NA
CASRTSGGADTGELFF
TGTGCCAGCCGGACTAGCGGGGGGGCCGACACCGGGGAGCTGTTTTTT
>TRBJ2-7|TRBD2|TRBV6-6|once
CASGGVTYEQYF
TGTGCCAGCGGGGGGGTAACCTACGAGCAGTACTTC
>TRBJ2-1|NA|TRBV6-5|NA
CASNRGNEQFF
TGTGCCAGCAACCGAGGAAATGAGCAGTTCTTC
>TRBJ2-4|NA|TRBV27|once
CASSPLASIAKNIQYF
TGTGCCAGCAGCCCCTTGGCCTCAATAGCCAAAAACATTCAGTACTTC
>TRBJ1-4|TRBD1|TRBV7-9|NA
CASSARQGDNEKLFF
TGTGCCAGCAGCGCAAGACAGGGAGATAATGAAAAACTGTTTTTT
>TRBJ1-1|NA|TRBV11-3|few
CASSLQGVAAEAFF
TGTGCCAGCAGCTTGCAGGGCGTCGCAGCTGAAGCTTTCTTT
>TRBJ2-3|TRBD2|TRBV19|NA
CASSTSGGAREYF
TGTGCCAGTAGTACTAGCGGGGGGGCCCGGGAGTATTTT
>TRBJ1-6|TRBD1|TRBV2|NA
CASSQRGQGAFRRGSPLHF
TGTGCCAGCAGCCAGAGAGGACAGGGGGCGTTTCGGAGAGGTTCACCCCTCCACTTT
>TRBJ2-3|TRBD2|TRBV7-2|NA
CASTAGRATDTQYF
TGTGCCAGCACCGCAGGGAGGGCCACAGATACGCAGTATTTT
>TRBJ1-2|TRBD1|TRBV25-1|few
CASSADRAYGYTF
TGTGCCAGCAGTGCCGACAGGGCCTATGGCTACACCTTC
>TRBJ2-5|TRBD2|TRBV5-1|NA
CASRPGTSGGASQTQYF
TGCGCCAGCAGACCCGGGACTAGCGGGGGGGCCAGTCAGACCCAGTACTTC
>TRBJ2-3|NA|TRBV9|NA
CASGARASTDTQYF
TGTGCCAGCGGAGCGAGGGCTAGCACAGATACGCAGTATTTT
>TRBJ2-7|TRBD1|TRBV6-1|NA
CASSEGGGTGSYEQYF
TGTGCCAGCAGTGAGGGGGGCGGGACAGGGTCCTACGAGCAGTACTTC